A single T cell receptor (beta chain) is shown here with its context. The entry originates in a study of PD-1 blockade in mismatch repair-deficient tumors. Across the study: All were previously treated, progressing patients with about 12 mismatch repair-deficient cancer types.

Produced via immunoSEQ multiplex PCR; TCRdb's table is partial and in-frame only. Altogether some 100,000 clones are present, 70% to 85% being singletons, with the ten largest covering about 6.3%. The material sequenced was peripheral blood, taken roughly 35 weeks after starting pembrolizumab. This receptor was identified in an adult with mismatch repair-deficient cancer.

CDR3 DNA: TGTGCCAGCAGCTTAACGTACGCGGGGACGGGTAACACTGAAGCTTTCTTT. Translating gives CASSLTYAGTGNTEAFF. J is TRBJ1-1 and V is TRBV11-3; D possibly corresponds to TRBD1 (5 bases). Deletions cut 2 bases from V and 2 bases from J, with 18 bases between. This CDR3 is 17 amino acids long. Germline V gene sequence: CDR1 SGHNT, CDR2 YENEEA. Together with reference TRBV11-3 and TRBJ1-1, the CDR3 gives the full variable domain: EAGVVQSPRYKIIEKKQPVAFWCNPISGHNTLYWYLQNLGQGPELLIRYENEEAVDDSQLPKDRFSAERLKGVDSTLKIQPAELGDSAVYLCASSLTYAGTGNTEAFFGQGTRLTVV.